This T cell receptor (beta chain) appears in the sequencing data of a study of blood T cell repertoires in COVID-19. Repertoires were generated with immunoSEQ multiplex PCR, while TCRdb's copy carries only in-frame clones and drops some. The profile covers 53,000 or so clones, with roughly 80% appearing a single time and under 20% taken by the ten largest. The CDR3 loop spans 12 amino acids. Deletions cut 5 bases from V and 1 base from J, with 4 bases between. Germline CDR1 is SGHVS and CDR2 is FQNEAQ. This chain links TRBV7-8 with TRBJ2-3; D is ambiguous. The TCR originated in a man in his sixties or seventies with active COVID-19. Sequenced sample: peripheral blood. CDR3: CASSRGTDTQYF. The CDR3 DNA reads as TGTGCCAGCAGCCGCGGCACAGATACGCAGTATTTT.